This T cell receptor (beta chain) was found in a study of shared clonotypes between healthy human individuals. Measured with immunoSEQ multiplex PCR; TCRdb has only the in-frame clones, and not every one. The sample lists 2 million or so clones, roughly 94% occurring once. The CDR3 is 13 residues long. The V gene end was trimmed by 3 bases and the J gene end by 8 bases; junction bases not matched to a gene: 7. Germline CDR1 and CDR2: GTSNPN and SVGIG (reference sequence). The receptor's source is a man between 18 and 29 years old in good health. The chain carries TRBV30 and TRBJ1-1; TRBD1 agrees at 9 bases. The sequenced sample consisted of naive CD4+ T cells sorted from blood. Subset specified: CD45RA+ positively selected. CDR3 sequence reads: CAWRIDRGIEAFF. In DNA, the CDR3 is TGTGCCTGGAGGATAGACAGGGGGATCGAAGCTTTCTTT.